This TCR beta chain appears in the sequencing data of a study of T cell repertoires in cytomegalovirus infection. Study results and caveats: CMV-specific TCR beta clonotypes restricted by HLA-C dominated the ex vivo response.

The CDR3 covers 11 residues. The ends were cut back, 9 bases at V and 11 bases at J, with 16 bases in the middle. From germline, CDR1 is MDHEN and CDR2 SYDVKM. About this clonotype itself: Its specificity is unknown.

TCRdb analysed the reads with MiXCR anew, one entry per CDR3 protein. The sample lists fewer than 350,000 distinct CDR3 sequences, roughly a sixth occurring once. Sequenced input: PBMCs. This chain links TRBV28 with TRBJ1-1; D might be TRBD1 (5 bases). The sequence came from a human donor in good health (CMV status not recorded). Some clones in this sample may be carry-over from other donors' samples. This CDR3 reads CASGANGRAFF. CDR3 nucleotide sequence: TGTGCCAGTGGGGCCAACGGTCGGGCTTTCTTT. The full variable domain, rest sourced from reference TRBV28 and TRBJ1-1, is DVKVTQSSRYLVKRTGEKVFLECVQDMDHENMFWYRQDPGLGLRLIYFSYDVKMKEKGDIPEGYSVSREKKERFSLILESASTNQTSMYLCASGANGRAFFGQGTRLTVV.